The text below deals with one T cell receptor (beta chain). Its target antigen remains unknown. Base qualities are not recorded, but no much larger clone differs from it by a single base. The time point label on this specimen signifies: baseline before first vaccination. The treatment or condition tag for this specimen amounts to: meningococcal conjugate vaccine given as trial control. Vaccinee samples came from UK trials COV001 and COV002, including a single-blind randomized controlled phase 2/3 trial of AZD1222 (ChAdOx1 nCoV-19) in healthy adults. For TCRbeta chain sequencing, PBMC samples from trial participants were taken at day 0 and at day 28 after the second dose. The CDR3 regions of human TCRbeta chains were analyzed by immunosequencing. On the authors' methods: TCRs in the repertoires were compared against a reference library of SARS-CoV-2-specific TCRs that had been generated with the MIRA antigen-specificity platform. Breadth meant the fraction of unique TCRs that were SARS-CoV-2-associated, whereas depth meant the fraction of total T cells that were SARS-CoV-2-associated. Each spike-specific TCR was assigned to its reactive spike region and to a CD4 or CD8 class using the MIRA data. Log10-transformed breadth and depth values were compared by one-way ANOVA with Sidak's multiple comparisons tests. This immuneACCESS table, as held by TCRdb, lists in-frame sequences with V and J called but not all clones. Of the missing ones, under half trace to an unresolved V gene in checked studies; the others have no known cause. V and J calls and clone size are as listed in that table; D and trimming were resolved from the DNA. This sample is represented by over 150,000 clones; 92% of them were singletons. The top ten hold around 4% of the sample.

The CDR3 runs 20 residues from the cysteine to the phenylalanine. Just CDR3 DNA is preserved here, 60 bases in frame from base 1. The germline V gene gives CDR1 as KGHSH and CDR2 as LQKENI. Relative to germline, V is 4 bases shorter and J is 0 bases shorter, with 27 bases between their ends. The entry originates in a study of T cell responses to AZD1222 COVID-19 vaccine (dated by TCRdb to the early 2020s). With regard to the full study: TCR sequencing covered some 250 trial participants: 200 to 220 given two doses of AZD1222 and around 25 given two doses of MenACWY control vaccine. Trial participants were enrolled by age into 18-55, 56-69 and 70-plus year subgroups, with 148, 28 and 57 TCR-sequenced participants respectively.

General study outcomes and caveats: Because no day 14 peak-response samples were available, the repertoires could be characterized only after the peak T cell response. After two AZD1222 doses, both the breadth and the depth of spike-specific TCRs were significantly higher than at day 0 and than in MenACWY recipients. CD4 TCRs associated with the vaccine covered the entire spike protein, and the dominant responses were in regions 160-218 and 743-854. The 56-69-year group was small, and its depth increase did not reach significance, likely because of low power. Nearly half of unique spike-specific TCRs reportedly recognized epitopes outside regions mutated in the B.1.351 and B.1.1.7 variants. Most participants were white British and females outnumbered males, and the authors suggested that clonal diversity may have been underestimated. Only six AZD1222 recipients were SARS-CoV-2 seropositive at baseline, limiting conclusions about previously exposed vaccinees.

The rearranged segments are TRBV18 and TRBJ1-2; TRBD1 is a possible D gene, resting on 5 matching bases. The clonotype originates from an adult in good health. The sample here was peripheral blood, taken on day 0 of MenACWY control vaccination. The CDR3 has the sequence CASSLQPLTTGTVTNYGYTF. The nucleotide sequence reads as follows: TGTGCCAGCTCACTCCAACCGCTAACAACCGGGACGGTAACTAACTATGGCTACACCTTC.